Listed below are T cell receptor beta chains from one sample, sequenced in a study of T cell repertoires in cytomegalovirus infection. The antigens for these receptors are not known. TCRdb recomputed calls from the reads with MiXCR, one row per CDR3 protein. This table holds around 360,000 distinct CDR3 sequences, roughly 36% found once. The sequenced sample was cultured PBMCs, obtained from culture after CMV antigen stimulation. The receptors here all came from a human donor in good health (CMV status not recorded). Some clones in this sample may be carry-over from other donors' samples. Each CDR3 is given with its conserved first and last residue. Fields, in order: J gene, V gene, CDR3 protein.

TRBJ2-3 TRBV19 CASSIRTASTDTQYF
TRBJ2-6 TRBV7-2 CASSLVSFGDVLTF
TRBJ2-7 TRBV4-2 CASSQEAGTRSYEQYF
TRBJ2-2 TRBV7-9 CASSGKQGARTGELFF
TRBJ1-2 TRBV7-8 CASSLRTANYGYTF
TRBJ2-5 TRBV6-5 CASSYNQLQETQYF
TRBJ1-5 TRBV19 CASRRTDPYSNQPQHF
TRBJ2-6 TRBV10-3 CAISPGPGANVLTF
TRBJ1-2 TRBV28 CASTLRSQLIRRGYTF
TRBJ1-3 TRBV12-3/TRBV12-4 CTSRGDSPGNTIYF
TRBJ2-3 TRBV12-5 CASASRSREHTDTQYF
TRBJ2-3 TRBV10-1 CASSQGPDTQYF
TRBJ2-7 TRBV11-2 CASSSGPPYEQYF
TRBJ2-5 TRBV19 CASSIFRGLALQETQYF
TRBJ1-2 TRBV19 CASSIDLGGGYTF
TRBJ1-5 TRBV7-9 CASSSEQTGSQPQHF
TRBJ2-1 TRBV12-3/TRBV12-4 CASSFLGRGSYNEQFF
TRBJ2-5 TRBV11-2 CASSLVPRETQYF
TRBJ1-3 TRBV4-3 CASSQDRGIVGNTIYF
TRBJ2-1 TRBV10-3 CAISLVGNEQFF
TRBJ1-1 TRBV5-1 CASSLTYGGTEAFF
TRBJ2-1 TRBV20-1 CSAVPDGTPPGTSYNEQFF
TRBJ2-1 TRBV6-2/TRBV6-3 CASSYLDNEQFF
TRBJ2-1 TRBV4-3 CASSHAAQYNEQFF
TRBJ2-3 TRBV7-2 CASNLAGGPDTQYF
TRBJ2-2 TRBV15 CATSERNPGTGELFF
TRBJ1-6 TRBV2 CASKTVKDSPLHF
TRBJ1-1 TRBV19 CASSSPGQGLRGTEAFF
TRBJ1-1 TRBV7-6 CASSLGRDGAFF
TRBJ2-3 TRBV12-3/TRBV12-4 CASSQGTSGSRVITDTQYF
TRBJ2-3 TRBV10-3 CAISEQGADTQYF
TRBJ1-2 TRBV6-2/TRBV6-3 CASSRPPAYGYTF
TRBJ2-7 TRBV11-1 CASSLEGGMRAYEQYF
TRBJ1-6 TRBV4-2 CASSLGGGSPLHF
TRBJ2-2 TRBV19 CASTDQGLAGVSGHTGELFF
TRBJ1-5 TRBV6-2/TRBV6-3 CASSYRDRGQPQHF
TRBJ1-2 TRBV7-2 CASSEGRVYGYTF
TRBJ1-5 TRBV19 CASSMDRGDQPQHF
TRBJ2-3 TRBV11-2 CASGRAKWDTQYF
TRBJ2-7 TRBV7-2 CASSQYRGQYEQYF
TRBJ2-7 TRBV9 CASSVAGSSSYEQYF
TRBJ1-6 TRBV7-2 CASSFDGKNPPLHF
TRBJ2-7 TRBV12-3/TRBV12-4 CASSSQGAAYEQYF
TRBJ2-1 TRBV7-6 CASSSTSGRGEQFF
TRBJ2-2 TRBV30 CAWSGAGELFF
TRBJ2-7 TRBV4-1 CASSQVFRREVLSYEQYF
TRBJ2-1 TRBV19 CASSMGPSGRYNEQFF
TRBJ2-1 TRBV6-1 CASSEEPSGSNEQFF
TRBJ1-4 TRBV11-1 CASSFGGGGEKLFF
TRBJ1-4 TRBV27 CASQDPTNEKLFF
TRBJ1-5 TRBV7-2 CASSWGVGQPQHF
TRBJ2-7 TRBV19 CASRVGVHEQYF
TRBJ1-5 TRBV6-8 CASSAQDRGSNQPQHF
TRBJ1-3 TRBV2 CASRAGGLDTIYF